This TCR beta chain emerged from a study of T cell responses to AZD1222 COVID-19 vaccine. Assay used: immunoSEQ multiplex PCR; TCRdb lists only in-frame clones, some missing. Of roughly 140,000 clones listed, about 90% were seen once; the top ten hold around 5.4%. This specimen consisted of peripheral blood, obtained on day 0 of AZD1222 vaccination. The sequence came from an adult in good health.

In DNA form, the CDR3 reads TGTGCCAGCAGTTGGGGAGAGACCCAGTACTTC. This sequence encodes CASSWGETQYF. The chain carries TRBV27 and TRBJ2-5; D unclear. V lost 4 bases and J lost 4, with 4 bases in between. The germline V gene has CDR1 MNHEY and CDR2 SMNVEV (reference sequence). The CDR3 is 11 amino acids.